This entry lists 14 T cell receptor beta chains sequenced from one sample in a study of shared clonotypes between healthy human individuals. Naive CD8 cells were CD45RO-negative, positively selected for CCR7, excluding terminally differentiated effector memory CD45RA+ cells. Sequenced by immunoSEQ multiplex PCR; TCRdb stores in-frame clones only, minus some. Here the sample spans about 2,100,000 clones, more than 85% being singletons. The specimen sequenced was naive CD8+ T cells from PBMCs. The receptor source for this set is a young man in good health. Some clones in this sample may be carry-over from other donors' samples.

The chain is built from TRBV28 and TRBJ1-1, with D possibly being TRBD1 (6 bases). CDR1 is MDHEN, CDR2 SYDVKM, per germline. The CDR3 runs to 14 residues. Deletions cut 6 bases from V and 2 bases from J, with 13 bases between. The CDR3 loop reads CASRYTGLNTEAFF. The DNA of the CDR3 is TGTGCCAGCAGATACACAGGGCTTAACACTGAAGCTTTCTTT.

This chain connects TRBV15 to TRBJ2-1; D may correspond to TRBD1 or TRBD2 (5 bases each). Trimming removed 3 bases from V and 9 bases from J, with 12 bases in between. The CDR3 has 13 amino acids. CDR1 and CDR2 (germline): LNHNV, YYDKDF (reference sequence). In DNA, the CDR3 is TGTGCCACCAGCAGGAGGGGCGGAGGTGAGCAGTTCTTC. Amino acids: CATSRRGGGEQFF.

The chain couples TRBV5-1 to TRBJ2-7, with 9 nucleotides matching TRBD2. CDR1 is SGHRS, CDR2 YFSETQ, per germline. The CDR3 spans 17 residues. The junction had 17 bases not matched to a gene; V was cut back by 5 bases and J by 5 bases. CDR3 nucleotides: TGCGCCAGCAGTCAGGGGACCGCGGGAGGGCCCTTCCACGAGCAGTACTTC. Its translation is CASSQGTAGGPFHEQYF. Full variable domain (outside the CDR3, taken from reference TRBV5-1 and TRBJ2-7): KAGVTQTPRYLIKTRGQQVTLSCSPISGHRSVSWYQQTPGQGLQFLFEYFSETQRNKGNFPGRFSGRQFSNSRSEMNVSTLELGDSALYLCASSQGTAGGPFHEQYFGPGTRLTVT.

The chain carries TRBV27 and TRBJ2-7, with D perhaps TRBD1 (7 bases). V was pared by 5 bases and J by 6 bases, with 17 bases between. Germline-derived CDR1 and CDR2 are MNHEY and SMNVEV (reference sequence). This CDR3 is 14 amino acids long. Here the CDR3 reads CASSTQGGLFEQYF. CDR3 DNA sequence: TGTGCCAGCAGTACCCAGGGGGGCCTCTTCGAGCAGTACTTC.

This clone appeared once. V is TRBV4-1 and J is TRBJ2-1, with D perhaps matching TRBD1 (6 bases). Per germline, CDR1 MGHRA and CDR2 YSYEKL. V was shortened by 0 bases and J by 9 bases, with 18 bases between the two germline ends. The CDR3 spans 16 residues. The CDR3 coding sequence is TGCGCCAGCAGCCAAGAAGGGGGTCCCCCCGGGGTTGAGCAGTTCTTC. This translates into CASSQEGGPPGVEQFF.

The chain has TRBV29-1 and TRBJ2-1, with unresolved D. CDR1 and CDR2 (germline): SQVTM, ANQGSEA. V lost 0 bases and J 4 bases, leaving 10 bases between the germline ends. The CDR3 has 14 residues. The CDR3: CSVEDPRRYNEQFF. The CDR3, as DNA: TGCAGCGTTGAAGATCCCCGCCGTTACAATGAGCAGTTCTTC.

V usage is TRBV7-6 and J usage is TRBJ2-2; D is uncertain. V dropped 5 bases and J dropped 0 bases, with 10 bases sitting between them. The CDR3 totals 15 residues. Germline lookup yields CDR1 SGHVS and CDR2 FNYEAQ. The CDR3 nucleotides read TGTGCCAGCAGCATCGGTTACACGAACACCGGGGAGCTGTTTTTT. Protein: CASSIGYTNTGELFF.

The V call is TRBV21-1, the J call TRBJ2-4; no DNA check was done on the table's D call, TRBD2. TRBV21-1 is a pseudogene segment. This CDR3 is 23 amino acids long. The chain's CDR3 is CASQQSDRGASGEILLAKNIQYF. CDR3 DNA sequence: TGTGCCAGTCAGCAATCGGATAGGGGCGCTAGCGGGGAAATCCTTCTAGCCAAAAACATTCAGTACTTC.

The chain combines TRBV9 with TRBJ2-1; D gene uncertain. With 4 bases removed from V and 0 bases from J, the gap between germline ends came to 17 bases. The germline gives CDR1 SGDLS, CDR2 YYNGEE. The CDR3 loop spans 17 amino acids. In nucleotides, the CDR3 is TGTGCCAGCAGCCTCTTCCCCCACACCGACTCCTACAATGAGCAGTTCTTC. Its translation: CASSLFPHTDSYNEQFF.

V and J are TRBV15 and TRBJ2-7; no reliable D call. The V and J ends lost 3 bases and 3 bases respectively, with 18 bases between them. There are 16 residues in the CDR3. Germline V CDR1 and CDR2: LNHNV, YYDKDF (reference sequence). CDR3 nucleotide sequence: TGTGCCACCAGCAGTCCCACCTTCGTGGGGATCTACGAGCAGTACTTC. This gives the protein CATSSPTFVGIYEQYF.

This rearrangement joins TRBV29-1 to TRBJ1-2; weak D call: TRBD1 (5 bases). The germline V and J ends were trimmed by 6 bases and 8 bases, with 16 bases remaining between them. The CDR3 length is 12 residues. In germline, CDR1 is SQVTM, CDR2 ANQGSEA. The DNA for the CDR3 is TGCAGCGTCCCCATCGGGGGAAGAGGCTACACCTTC. Protein: CSVPIGGRGYTF.

This chain connects TRBV27 to TRBJ2-1; TRBD1 or TRBD2 may be the D gene (5 bases each). The CDR3 covers 13 residues. CDR1 MNHEY and CDR2 SMNVEV come from the germline V gene (reference sequence). V shed 0 bases and J shed 13 bases, with 13 bases lying between them. CDR3 protein: CASSLSVGPVQFF. In DNA form, the CDR3 reads TGTGCCAGCAGTTTATCCGTGGGACCTGTACAGTTCTTC.

This chain connects TRBV5-6 to TRBJ2-7; D is uncertain. The germline V and J ends were trimmed by 2 bases and 2 bases, with 11 bases remaining between them. This CDR3 has 14 amino acids. In germline, CDR1 is SGHDT, CDR2 YYEEEE. CDR3 sequence reads: CASSFMGSTYEQYF. CDR3 nucleotide sequence: TGTGCCAGCAGCTTTATGGGGTCGACCTACGAGCAGTACTTC.

The chain links TRBV6-1 to TRBJ2-5, with 7 bases aligning to TRBD1. Per germline, CDR1 MNHNS and CDR2 SASEGT. V lost 6 bases to trimming and J lost 2 bases; unmatched junction nucleotides: 3. This CDR3 comprises 13 residues. This CDR3 reads CASRPGQQETQYF. CDR3 DNA sequence: TGTGCCAGCAGGCCGGGACAGCAAGAGACCCAGTACTTC.